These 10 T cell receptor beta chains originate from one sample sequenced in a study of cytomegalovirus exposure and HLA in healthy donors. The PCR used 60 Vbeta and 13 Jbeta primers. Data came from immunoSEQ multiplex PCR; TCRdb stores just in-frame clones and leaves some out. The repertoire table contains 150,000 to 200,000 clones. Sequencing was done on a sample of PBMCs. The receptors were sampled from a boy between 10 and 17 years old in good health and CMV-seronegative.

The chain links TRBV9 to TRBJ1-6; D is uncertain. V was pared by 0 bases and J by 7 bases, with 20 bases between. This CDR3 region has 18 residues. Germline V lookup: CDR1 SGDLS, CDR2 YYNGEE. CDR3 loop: CASSVDGSPGRRNSPLHF. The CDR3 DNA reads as TGTGCCAGCAGCGTAGACGGCAGCCCAGGCCGACGGAATTCACCCCTCCACTTT.

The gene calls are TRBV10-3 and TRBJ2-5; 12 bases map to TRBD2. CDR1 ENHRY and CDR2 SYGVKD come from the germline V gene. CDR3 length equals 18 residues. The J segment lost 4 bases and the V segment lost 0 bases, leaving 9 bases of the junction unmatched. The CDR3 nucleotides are TGTGCCATCAGTGAGTCGAGTCTAGCGGGGGGGGCGCGAGAGACCCAGTACTTC. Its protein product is CAISESSLAGGARETQYF.

CDR3 loop: CASSSSTGVQETQYF. The CDR3 bases are TGTGCCAGCAGCTCCTCTACAGGGGTCCAAGAGACCCAGTACTTC. The chain combines TRBV7-9 with TRBJ2-5; 7 bases map to TRBD1. V lost 4 bases, J lost 1 base, and 6 bases stayed unmatched. This CDR3 is built from 15 residues. The germline gives CDR1 SEHNR, CDR2 FQNEAQ (reference sequence).

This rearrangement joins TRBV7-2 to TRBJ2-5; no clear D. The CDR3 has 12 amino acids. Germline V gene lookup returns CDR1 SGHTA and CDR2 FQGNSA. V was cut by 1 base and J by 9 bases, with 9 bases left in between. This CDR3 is CASSLEAVAQYF. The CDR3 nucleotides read TGTGCCAGCAGCTTAGAAGCTGTTGCCCAGTACTTC.

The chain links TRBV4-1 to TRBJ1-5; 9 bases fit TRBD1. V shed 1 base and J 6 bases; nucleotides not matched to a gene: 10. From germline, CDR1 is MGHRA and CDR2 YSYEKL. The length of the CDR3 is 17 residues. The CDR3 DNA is TGCGCCAGCAGCCAAGGGTCTACAGGGGGCATAGGTCAGCCCCAGCATTTT. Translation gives CASSQGSTGGIGQPQHF.

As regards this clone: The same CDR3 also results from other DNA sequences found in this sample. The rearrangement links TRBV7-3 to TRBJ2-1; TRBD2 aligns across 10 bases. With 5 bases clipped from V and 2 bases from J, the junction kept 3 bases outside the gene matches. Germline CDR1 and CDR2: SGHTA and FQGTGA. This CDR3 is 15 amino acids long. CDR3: CASSPSGGTYNEQFF. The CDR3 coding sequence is TGTGCCAGCAGCCCTAGCGGGGGTACCTACAATGAGCAGTTCTTC.

The CDR3 region is CASSWGLAGNEQFF. The DNA for the CDR3 is TGTGCCAGCAGCTGGGGACTAGCGGGCAATGAGCAGTTCTTC. The V and J genes are TRBV7-3 and TRBJ2-1; TRBD2 agrees at 12 bases. The V and J ends lost 4 bases and 6 bases, in that order; junction bases with no gene match: 1. Germline V lookup: CDR1 SGHTA, CDR2 FQGTGA. CDR3 size: 14 residues.

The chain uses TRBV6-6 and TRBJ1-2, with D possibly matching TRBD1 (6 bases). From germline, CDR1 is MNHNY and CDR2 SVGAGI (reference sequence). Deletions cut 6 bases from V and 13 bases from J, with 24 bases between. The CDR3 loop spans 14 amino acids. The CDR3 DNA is TGTGCCAGCAGCGAGGGACAAACGAAAATCTTGGTCACCTTC. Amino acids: CASSEGQTKILVTF.

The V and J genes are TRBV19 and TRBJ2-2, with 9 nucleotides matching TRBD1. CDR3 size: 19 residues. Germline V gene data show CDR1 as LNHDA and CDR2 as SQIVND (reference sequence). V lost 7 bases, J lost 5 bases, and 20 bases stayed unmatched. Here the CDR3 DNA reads TGTGCCAGTACCCCCTCTGAGGGACAGGGCATTATAGGGACCGGGGAGCTGTTTTTT. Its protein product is CASTPSEGQGIIGTGELFF.

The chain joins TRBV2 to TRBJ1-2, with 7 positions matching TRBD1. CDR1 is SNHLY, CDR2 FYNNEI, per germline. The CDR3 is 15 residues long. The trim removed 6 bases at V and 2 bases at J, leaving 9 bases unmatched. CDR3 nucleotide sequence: TGTGCCAGCAGCAAGAGTACAGGGGCGAACTATGGCTACACCTTC. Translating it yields CASSKSTGANYGYTF.